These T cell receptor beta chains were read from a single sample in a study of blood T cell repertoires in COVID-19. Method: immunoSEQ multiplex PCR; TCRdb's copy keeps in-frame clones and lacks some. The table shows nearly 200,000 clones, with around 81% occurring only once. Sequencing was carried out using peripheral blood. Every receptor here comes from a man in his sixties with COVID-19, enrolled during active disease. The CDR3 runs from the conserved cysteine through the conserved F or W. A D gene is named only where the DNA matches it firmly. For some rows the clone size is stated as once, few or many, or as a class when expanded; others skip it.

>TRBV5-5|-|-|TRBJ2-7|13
TGTGCCAGCAGCTTGGCCGTAGACTACGAGCAGTACTTC
CASSLAVDYEQYF
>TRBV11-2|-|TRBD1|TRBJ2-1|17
TGTGCCAGCAGCTTAGCACGGACAGGGGAGTTTCACAATGAGCAGTTCTTC
CASSLARTGEFHNEQFF
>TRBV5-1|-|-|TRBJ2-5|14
TGCGCCAGCAGCGGCGACGGAGGGCTAGAGACCCAGTACTTC
CASSGDGGLETQYF
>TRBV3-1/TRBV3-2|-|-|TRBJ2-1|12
TGTGCCAGCAGCCAAGTCCGGGGAGAGCAGTTCTTC
CASSQVRGEQFF
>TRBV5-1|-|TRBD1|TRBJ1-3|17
TGCGCCAGCAGCACGCAACCGACAGGGGCCTCTGGAAACACCATATATTTT
CASSTQPTGASGNTIYF
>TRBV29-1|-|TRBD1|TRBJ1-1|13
TGCAGCGTTACAGGGGTTATAGGCACTGAAGCTTTCTTT
CSVTGVIGTEAFF
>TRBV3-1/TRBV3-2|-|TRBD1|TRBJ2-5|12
TGTGCCAGCAGCCCGGACAGGACTTACCAGTACTTC
CASSPDRTYQYF
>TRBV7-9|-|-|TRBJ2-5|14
TGTGCCAGCAGCCACCGGCCGGGGGTTGAGACCCAGTACTTC
CASSHRPGVETQYF
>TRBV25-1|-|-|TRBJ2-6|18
TGTGCCAGCAGTGAAGTTTCGGGGGGCAGCTCTGGGGCCAACGTCCTGACTTTC
CASSEVSGGSSGANVLTF
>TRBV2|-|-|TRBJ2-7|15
TGTGCCAGCAGTGAAGCCACGGGACTCCCCTACGAGCAGTACTTC
CASSEATGLPYEQYF
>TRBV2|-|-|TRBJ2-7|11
TGTGCCAGCGCCAGGGTCTACGAGCAGTACTTC
CASARVYEQYF
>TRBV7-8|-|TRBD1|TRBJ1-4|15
TGTGCCAGCAGGCGACCGGGACAGGGCAATGAAAAACTGTTTTTT
CASRRPGQGNEKLFF
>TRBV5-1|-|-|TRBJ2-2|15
TGCGCCAGCAGCTTGGAGTTTATGGACACCGGAGAGCTGTTTTTT
CASSLEFMDTGELFF
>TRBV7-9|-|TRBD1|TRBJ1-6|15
TGTGCCAGCAGCGAACGACAGGGGGACTCTTCACCCCTCCACTTT
CASSERQGDSSPLHF
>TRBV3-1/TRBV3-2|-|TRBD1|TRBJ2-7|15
TGTGCCAGCAGCCAAGCCTGGGACAGAACCTACGAGCAGTACTTC
CASSQAWDRTYEQYF
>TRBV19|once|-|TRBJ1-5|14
TGTGCCAGTAGTATGATGTCAGGAAATCAGCCCCAGCATTTT
CASSMMSGNQPQHF
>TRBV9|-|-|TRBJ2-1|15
TGTGCCAGCAGCGTAGTACAGGAACCCTACAATGAGCAGTTCTTC
CASSVVQEPYNEQFF
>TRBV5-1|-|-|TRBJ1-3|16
TGCGCCAGCAGCACATGGGGAGGGACGCCTGGAAACACCATATATTTT
CASSTWGGTPGNTIYF
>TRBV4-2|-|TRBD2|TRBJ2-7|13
TGTGCCAGCAGCCAAGCCCTAGCGGGCGAGCAGTGCTTC
CASSQALAGEQCF
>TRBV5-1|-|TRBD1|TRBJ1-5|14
TGCGCCAGCAGCGTAGGACAGGGCCAACAGCCCCAGCATTTT
CASSVGQGQQPQHF
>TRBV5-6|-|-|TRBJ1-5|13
TGTGCCAGCAGCAGCGACAGAAATCAGCCCCAGCATTTT
CASSSDRNQPQHF
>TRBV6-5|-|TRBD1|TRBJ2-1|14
TGTGCCAGCAGTTATCAGGGGGTTTACAATGAGCAGTTCTTC
CASSYQGVYNEQFF
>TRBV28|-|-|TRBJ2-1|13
TGTGCCAGCAAGGAGGGCTTTGGTAGTGAGCAGTTCTTC
CASKEGFGSEQFF
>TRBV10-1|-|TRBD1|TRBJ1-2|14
TGCGCCAGCAGCCCAGGGGGACAGGGCTATGGCTACACCTTC
CASSPGGQGYGYTF
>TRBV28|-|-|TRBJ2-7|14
TGTGCCACCAGGGGAGGAATAAGCTCCTACGAGCAGTACTTC
CATRGGISSYEQYF
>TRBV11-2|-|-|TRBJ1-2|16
TGTGCCAGCAGCTTCGCCGGGACTCAATCTAACTATGGCTACACCTTC
CASSFAGTQSNYGYTF
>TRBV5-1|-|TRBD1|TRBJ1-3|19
TGCGCCAGCAGCTTGGGGACAGGGGGTAGTAAGAGCTCTGGAAACACCATATATTTT
CASSLGTGGSKSSGNTIYF
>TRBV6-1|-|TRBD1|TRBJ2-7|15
TGTGCCAGCAGTGAAATAGGACAGGGGCCCTACGAGCAGTACTTC
CASSEIGQGPYEQYF
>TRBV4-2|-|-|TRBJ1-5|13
TGTGCCAGCAGCCAGCAAAACAGTCAGCCCCAGCATTTT
CASSQQNSQPQHF
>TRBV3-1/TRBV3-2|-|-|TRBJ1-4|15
TGTGCCAGCAGCCAAGGTTGGTCAGATAATGAAAAACTGTTTTTT
CASSQGWSDNEKLFF
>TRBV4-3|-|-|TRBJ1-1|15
TGCGCCAGCAGCCAGGAGAGATTCGGGGGGGCGAGCGCTTTCTTT
CASSQERFGGASAFF
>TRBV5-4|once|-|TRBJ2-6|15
TGTGCCAGCAGCCAATCCAGGACAGGGGCCAACGTCCTGACTTTC
CASSQSRTGANVLTF
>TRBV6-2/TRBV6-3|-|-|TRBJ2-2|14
TGTGCCAGCAGCCCAACAGGACCTACCGGGGAGCTGTTTTTT
CASSPTGPTGELFF
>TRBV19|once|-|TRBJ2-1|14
TGTGCCAGTAGCACTAGTACAGGGTACAATGAGCAGTTCTTC
CASSTSTGYNEQFF
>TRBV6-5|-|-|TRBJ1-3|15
TGTGCCAGCAGTTACTCTACAGGGCGAGGAAACACCATATATTTT
CASSYSTGRGNTIYF